This TCR beta chain came from a study of cytomegalovirus exposure and HLA in healthy donors. Overall study findings and caveats: Cytomegalovirus association was assigned to approximately 180 TCR beta chains. Association of a missense DCLRE1C variant with TCR beta V- and J-gene trimming was reported in a later analysis.

A word on this clone: Its antigen is unknown.

This CDR3 is built from 13 residues. CDR1 is MNHNY and CDR2 is SVGAGI in the germline V gene (reference sequence). Trimming pared 2 bases from V and 2 bases from J, leaving 6 bases between. The PCR used 60 Vbeta and 13 Jbeta primers. Sequencing was performed with immunoSEQ multiplex PCR; in TCRdb, only in-frame clones are kept and a portion is missing. The sample has about 150,000 clones; around three quarters are singletons. The chain links TRBV6-6 to TRBJ1-1; no clear D gene. This TCR was recovered from a woman aged 40 to 49 in good health and CMV-seronegative. Sample: PBMCs. The CDR3 here is CASSYERNTEAFF. The CDR3 DNA follows: TGTGCCAGCAGTTACGAGAGAAACACTGAAGCTTTCTTT.